This TCR beta chain was identified during a study of T cells in Graves' hyperthyroidism and ophthalmopathy. Turning to the study itself: Peripheral blood collection took place at initial diagnosis, before any treatment.

This CDR3 spans 13 amino acids. Germline CDR1 reads KGHSY; CDR2 reads FQNENV. V shed 2 bases and J shed 7 bases, with 9 bases lying between them. Amplified TCR beta CDR3 regions came from RNA transcripts. TCR CDR3 underwent first-round RT-PCR with the HTBI primer set. TCRdb re-called the multiplex PCR reads through MiXCR, storing one row per CDR3 protein. This sample has 500,000 to 800,000 distinct CDR3 sequences, with more than 12% found just once. Study-level results: Classification by a 13 V-J model distinguished ophthalmopathy from stable hyperthyroidism.

Regarding this clonotype: Its antigen remains unidentified.

For ophthalmopathy patients, the Clinical Activity Score was at least 3 and the NOSPECS grade at least 4; duration was under 3 months. Together with thyroid ultrasound, orbital computed tomography, serum thyroxine and TRAb, clinical symptoms were used for diagnoses. The TCR was taken from a woman aged 45-65 years with Graves' ophthalmopathy. The sequenced sample consisted of blood. The chain links TRBV16 to TRBJ2-1; D is ambiguous. CDR3 in DNA: TGTGCCAGCAGCCAAGAAATACGAAATGAGCAGTTCTTC. Translation: CASSQEIRNEQFF.